These T cell receptor beta chains were read from a single sample in a study of T cell responses to AZD1222 COVID-19 vaccine. Produced via immunoSEQ multiplex PCR; TCRdb's table is partial and in-frame only. The sample yields roughly 97,000 clones, around nine tenths seen once. The sample consisted of peripheral blood, taken on day 0 of AZD1222 vaccination. The source is an adult in good health. Each CDR3 is given with its conserved first and last residue. Fields, in order: clone size, J gene, D gene, V gene, CDR3 DNA, CDR3 protein. D genes are given only for firm matches. Rows may omit the clone size; those that give it use once, few, many or a size class.

size: .; J: TRBJ1-1; D: .; V: TRBV6-5; DNA: TGTGCCAGTCAACAACAGGAGAACACTGAAGCTTTCTTT; CDR3: CASQQQENTEAFF
size: .; J: TRBJ1-6; D: TRBD1; V: TRBV7-9; DNA: TGTGCCAGCAGCCGGGACAGGGGTCATTCACCCCTCCACTTT; CDR3: CASSRDRGHSPLHF
size: few; J: TRBJ1-1; D: .; V: TRBV6-2/TRBV6-3; DNA: TGTGCCAGCAGCCCCAACGTGTGGGGACAAGCTTTCTTT; CDR3: CASSPNVWGQAFF
size: .; J: TRBJ1-6; D: .; V: TRBV7-8; DNA: TGTGCCAGCGGCACAGGGCTGTTCCTCCACTTT; CDR3: CASGTGLFLHF
size: once; J: TRBJ2-5; D: TRBD2; V: TRBV5-4; DNA: TGTGCCAGCAGCCCGAGCGGGGGGTTGGAGACCCAGTACTTC; CDR3: CASSPSGGLETQYF
size: .; J: TRBJ1-1; D: .; V: TRBV9; DNA: TGTGCCAGCAGCCCCACCGGGAACACTGAAGCTTTCTTT; CDR3: CASSPTGNTEAFF
size: .; J: TRBJ2-7; D: .; V: TRBV5-5; DNA: TGTGCCAGCAGCCGCGGGTCCTTCTACGAGCAGTACTTC; CDR3: CASSRGSFYEQYF
size: once; J: TRBJ1-5; D: TRBD1; V: TRBV18; DNA: TGTGCCAGCTCACGTGGGACAGAGAATCAGCCCCAGCATTTT; CDR3: CASSRGTENQPQHF
size: .; J: TRBJ1-2; D: .; V: TRBV20-1; DNA: TGCAGTGCTAGAATTGGGGAGAGGTACACCTTC; CDR3: CSARIGERYTF
size: .; J: TRBJ1-1; D: .; V: TRBV27; DNA: TGTGCCAGCAGTTCTGCAGGCTGGGGAACTGAAGCTTTCTTT; CDR3: CASSSAGWGTEAFF
size: .; J: TRBJ1-1; D: .; V: TRBV12-3/TRBV12-4; DNA: TGTGCCAGCACCCTGGGACGGAACACTGAAGCTTTCTTT; CDR3: CASTLGRNTEAFF
size: .; J: TRBJ2-3; D: .; V: TRBV11-2; DNA: TGTGCCAGCAGCTTAGGGTCAGATACGCAGTATTTT; CDR3: CASSLGSDTQYF
size: .; J: TRBJ2-7; D: .; V: TRBV18; DNA: TGTGCCAGCTCACAGAGGAGGGATCAGCACGAGCAGTACTTC; CDR3: CASSQRRDQHEQYF
size: .; J: TRBJ1-4; D: .; V: TRBV18; DNA: TGTGCCAGCTCACCGTGGAGTAATGAAAAACTGTTTTTT; CDR3: CASSPWSNEKLFF
size: .; J: TRBJ2-3; D: TRBD2; V: TRBV19; DNA: TGTGCCAGTAGTATGGTAGCGGGCCTCACAGATACGCAGTATTTT; CDR3: CASSMVAGLTDTQYF
size: once; J: TRBJ2-1; D: .; V: TRBV7-2; DNA: TGTGCCAGCAGCCCACGAATCGGTGAGCAGTTCTTC; CDR3: CASSPRIGEQFF
size: .; J: TRBJ2-1; D: TRBD2; V: TRBV14; DNA: TGTGCCAGCAGCCAAGATAGGAGCGGGGTGCAGTTCTTC; CDR3: CASSQDRSGVQFF
size: .; J: TRBJ1-2; D: .; V: TRBV12-3/TRBV12-4; DNA: TGTGCCAGCAGTAAGGACCGGTTATATGGCTACACCTTC; CDR3: CASSKDRLYGYTF
size: once; J: TRBJ1-4; D: .; V: TRBV28; DNA: TGTGCCAGCAGTGAGGCCTTTAATGAAAAACTGTTTTTT; CDR3: CASSEAFNEKLFF
size: .; J: TRBJ1-1; D: .; V: TRBV7-8; DNA: TGTGCCAGCAGCTTCGGCGGCCCGTCAATGGCTTTCTTT; CDR3: CASSFGGPSMAFF
size: .; J: TRBJ1-1; D: .; V: TRBV4-3; DNA: TGCGCCAGCAGCCAAGAACTTTTCACTGAAGCTTTCTTT; CDR3: CASSQELFTEAFF
size: .; J: TRBJ1-3; D: .; V: TRBV4-3; DNA: TGCGCCAGCAGCCAAGATCCGGGACCCGACTCTGGAAACACCATATATTTT; CDR3: CASSQDPGPDSGNTIYF
size: .; J: TRBJ1-2; D: .; V: TRBV5-1; DNA: TGCGCCAGCAGCTTGAGCGGGACAAAAGGCGGCTACACCTTC; CDR3: CASSLSGTKGGYTF
size: .; J: TRBJ1-1; D: .; V: TRBV6-5; DNA: TGTGCCAGCAGTTACCCTTCAAAGGGTAGGACTGAAGCTTTCTTT; CDR3: CASSYPSKGRTEAFF
size: .; J: TRBJ1-6; D: .; V: TRBV5-4; DNA: TGTGCCAGCACCCGGGGTTCCTATAATTCACCCCTCCACTTT; CDR3: CASTRGSYNSPLHF
size: .; J: TRBJ1-1; D: .; V: TRBV3-1/TRBV3-2; DNA: TGTGCCAGCAGCCAAACAGGGTTTACTGAAGCTTTCTTT; CDR3: CASSQTGFTEAFF